This TCR beta chain was observed in a study of cytomegalovirus exposure and HLA in healthy donors. The CDR3 runs 16 residues. Germline V gene data show CDR1 as MDHEN and CDR2 as SYDVKM. V lost 5 bases, J lost 7 bases, and 16 bases stayed unmatched. Worth noting for this clone: What it binds is unknown.

Whole-study results and caveats: With high specificity and sensitivity, the classifier reportedly diagnosed cytomegalovirus status.

Use of 60 Vbeta and 13 Jbeta primers characterized the PCR. TCRdb keeps only in-frame clones here, not all; method: immunoSEQ multiplex PCR. The repertoire has 50,000 to 75,000 clones, 80% of them found once; the top ten carry approximately 3.6%. This TCR was recovered from a woman aged 40 to 55 in good health and CMV-seronegative. The chain joins TRBV28 to TRBJ1-2; 7 nucleotides match TRBD1. The sequenced sample consisted of PBMCs. The CDR3 DNA reads TGTGCCAGCAGTCTACCCGGAGAGGGGGCCAGGAGTGGCTACACCTTC. It codes for CASSLPGEGARSGYTF.